The 29 T cell receptor beta chains below all came from one sample that was sequenced in a study of blood T cell repertoires in COVID-19. TCRdb keeps only in-frame clones here, not all; method: immunoSEQ multiplex PCR. The table has approximately 100,000 clones, approximately 90% seen once. The specimen was peripheral blood. Every receptor here comes from a human donor with COVID-19, enrolled during active disease. The donor label of this sample is uncertain.

This chain connects TRBV7-2 to TRBJ1-1; D gene uncertain. This CDR3 is 12 amino acids long. The germline gives CDR1 SGHTA, CDR2 FQGNSA. The V and J ends lost 1 base and 7 bases respectively, with 7 bases between them. CDR3 sequence reads: CASSLVRFEAFF. For the CDR3, the DNA is TGTGCCAGCAGCTTAGTCAGGTTTGAAGCTTTCTTT.

This clone has only a few counts. The genes are TRBV27 and TRBJ1-1; 10 nucleotides align to TRBD1. The CDR3 contains 15 residues. CDR1 and CDR2 from the germline V gene are MNHEY and SMNVEV (reference sequence). V gave up 0 bases and J gave up 4 bases; unmatched junction bases: 2. CDR3 sequence: CASSLSRTGGTEAFF. The CDR3 DNA follows: TGTGCCAGCAGTTTATCCCGGACAGGGGGCACTGAAGCTTTCTTT.

This clone appeared once. V is TRBV3-1 (or the pseudogene TRBV3-2) and J is TRBJ1-6; D perhaps matches TRBD1 (5 bases). Between the trimmed V and J ends, which lost 1 base and 8 bases, there was a span of 9 bases. This CDR3 has 14 residues. The V gene's germline CDR1 is LGHDT and CDR2 YNNKEL (reference sequence). CDR3 nucleotide sequence: TGTGCCAGCAGCCAAGTCACAGGACATTCACCCCTCCACTTT. This encodes CASSQVTGHSPLHF.

The rearrangement joins TRBV2 to TRBJ2-2, with D possibly being TRBD2 (5 bases). Trimming left V 7 bases short and J 5 bases short, with 17 bases between. Germline CDR1 and CDR2: SNHLY and FYNNEI. There are 15 residues in the CDR3. Here the CDR3 reads CASIRTRGGTGELFF. The CDR3 DNA is TGTGCCAGCATCAGGACCCGCGGCGGGACCGGGGAGCTGTTTTTT.

The chain employs TRBV27 and TRBJ2-7, with D possibly being TRBD1 (5 bases). Germline CDR1 is MNHEY and CDR2 is SMNVEV (reference sequence). The CDR3 runs 17 residues. Trimming cost V 3 bases and J 2 bases, with 20 bases left between them. The CDR3: CASSFWDGAGLTYEQYF. In DNA, the CDR3 is TGTGCCAGCAGTTTCTGGGATGGGGCAGGCCTTACCTACGAGCAGTACTTC.

This clone was seen a handful of times. The genes are TRBV12-3 or TRBV12-4 and TRBJ1-2; D is undetermined. Trimming left V 3 bases short and J 2 bases short, with 7 bases between. CDR3 length: 13 amino acids. The CDR3, as DNA: TGTGCCAGCAGTTTCATAGCAAACTATGGCTACACCTTC. This encodes CASSFIANYGYTF.

V and J are TRBV6-5 and TRBJ2-7; 11 bases are shared with TRBD1. The CDR3 has 15 amino acids. Unmatched junction bases numbered 4, after V lost 0 bases and J lost 6 bases. Germline V gene data show CDR1 as MNHEY and CDR2 as SVGAGI. CDR3 DNA: TGTGCCAGCAGTTACTCTCCGGACAGGGGGCCCGAGCAGTACTTC. The encoded protein is CASSYSPDRGPEQYF.

V usage is TRBV2 and J usage is TRBJ1-6; possibly TRBD1 for D (5 bases). The CDR3 runs 14 residues. Germline values: CDR1 SNHLY, CDR2 FYNNEI. The V end lost 1 base, the J end lost 7 bases, and 8 bases lay between the germline ends. Here the CDR3 reads CASSEGRTNSPLHF. CDR3 sequence (DNA): TGTGCCAGCAGTGAAGGGCGGACAAATTCACCCCTCCACTTT.

V is TRBV6-5 and J is TRBJ1-6, with unresolved D. This CDR3 has 15 residues. CDR1 is MNHEY and CDR2 is SVGAGI in the germline V gene. Trimming stripped 4 bases from V and 6 bases from J, with 13 bases between. CDR3 region: CASSLSEVGNSPLHF. The CDR3 DNA is TGTGCCAGCAGTTTGTCGGAGGTGGGTAATTCACCCCTCCACTTT.

The chain employs TRBV11-2 and TRBJ2-5; D remains ambiguous. The CDR3 loop spans 13 amino acids. V was pared by 5 bases and J by 7 bases, with 14 bases between. Germline V gene lookup returns CDR1 SGHAT and CDR2 FQNNGV. As DNA, the CDR3 is TGTGCCAGCAGCCTACCGTTGTCGGGGACCCAGTACTTC. Protein: CASSLPLSGTQYF.

This chain connects TRBV2 to TRBJ2-2, with 7 nucleotides matching TRBD1. V lost 10 bases, J lost 6 bases, and 8 bases stayed unmatched. This CDR3 is built from 13 residues. Germline V gives CDR1 SNHLY, CDR2 FYNNEI. CDR3 sequence reads: CATRQGGSGELFF. The CDR3, as DNA: TGTGCCACTAGACAGGGTGGTTCCGGGGAGCTGTTTTTT. The full variable domain, rest sourced from reference TRBV2 and TRBJ2-2, is EPEVTQTPSHQVTQMGQEVILRCVPISNHLYFYWYRQILGQKVEFLVSFYNNEISEKSEIFDDQFSVERPDGSNFTLKIRSTKLEDSAMYFCATRQGGSGELFFGEGSRLTVL.

This CDR3 reads CATSREGQNEKLFF. The CDR3 region has the DNA TGTGCCACCAGCAGAGAGGGGCAAAATGAAAAACTGTTTTTT. The J gene is TRBJ1-4, the V gene TRBV15; D is possibly TRBD1 (5 bases). Trimming removed 0 bases at V and 5 bases at J, with 7 bases between. The CDR3 covers 14 residues. Per the germline V gene, CDR1 is LNHNV and CDR2 is YYDKDF (reference sequence).

The gene calls are TRBV5-5 and TRBJ1-1; 7 positions match TRBD1. Trimming at V came to 0 bases and at J to 5 bases, leaving 4 bases not matched to a gene. This CDR3 spans 14 amino acids. Per the germline V gene, CDR1 is SGHKS and CDR2 is YYEKEE (reference sequence). The CDR3 DNA follows: TGTGCCAGCAGCTTGGGACAGGGAGAAACTGAAGCTTTCTTT. It specifies CASSLGQGETEAFF.

The chain is built from TRBV3-1 (or the pseudogene TRBV3-2) and TRBJ1-1, with 9 nucleotides matching TRBD1. Germline V gene sequence: CDR1 LGHDT, CDR2 YNNKEL (reference sequence). V was clipped by 8 bases and J by 6 bases; unmatched bases: 10. CDR3 length: 14 residues. Here the CDR3 reads CASRHRDREAEAFF. The CDR3 bases are TGTGCCAGCCGTCACCGGGACAGGGAGGCTGAAGCTTTCTTT.

The V and J genes are TRBV4-2 and TRBJ1-2, with 7 nucleotides matching TRBD1. Germline trimming cut 2 bases from V and 7 bases from J; bases unmatched to any gene: 4. The CDR3 contains 13 residues. Germline CDR1 LGHNA, CDR2 YNFKEQ. CDR3 residues: CASSQSRQGGYTF. Here the CDR3 DNA reads TGTGCCAGCAGCCAAAGCCGACAGGGTGGCTACACCTTC.

V is TRBV10-2 and J is TRBJ2-2; D is perhaps TRBD1 (5 bases). This CDR3 spans 16 amino acids. Germline V lookup: CDR1 WSHSY, CDR2 SAAADI. Trimming removed 0 bases at V and 0 bases at J, with 8 bases between. This chain's CDR3 is CASSESMDTNTGELFF. The CDR3 nucleotides read TGCGCCAGCAGTGAGTCTATGGACACGAACACCGGGGAGCTGTTTTTT.

V is TRBV5-1 and J is TRBJ2-5; a weak D match, TRBD1 (5 bases). CDR1 and CDR2 from the germline V gene are SGHRS and YFSETQ. V was shortened by 4 bases and J by 1 base, with 26 bases between the two germline ends. The CDR3 is 19 amino acids. The CDR3 sequence: CASSPGLHETSGFQETQYF. For the CDR3, the DNA is TGCGCCAGCAGCCCCGGATTGCATGAAACTTCAGGGTTCCAAGAGACCCAGTACTTC. The variable domain in full, completed from reference TRBV5-1 and TRBJ2-5, reads KAGVTQTPRYLIKTRGQQVTLSCSPISGHRSVSWYQQTPGQGLQFLFEYFSETQRNKGNFPGRFSGRQFSNSRSEMNVSTLELGDSALYLCASSPGLHETSGFQETQYFGPGTRLLVL.

The genes are TRBV7-9 and TRBJ1-3; D unclear. From germline, CDR1 is SEHNR and CDR2 FQNEAQ (reference sequence). V shed 5 bases and J shed 3 bases, with 14 bases lying between them. The CDR3 runs 15 residues. The CDR3 region has the DNA TGTGCCAGCAGCCCCACGATTGGAGGTGGAAACACCATATATTTT. Protein product: CASSPTIGGGNTIYF.

The rearrangement joins TRBV19 to TRBJ2-7, with 8 bases lining up with TRBD2. Per germline, CDR1 LNHDA and CDR2 SQIVND (reference sequence). The junction had 10 bases not matched to a gene; V was cut back by 3 bases and J by 0 bases. The CDR3 runs 17 residues. This CDR3 is CASSIGQTSAYSYEQYF. The CDR3 nucleotides read TGTGCCAGTAGTATCGGCCAGACTAGCGCTTACTCCTACGAGCAGTACTTC.

The genes are TRBV7-9 and TRBJ1-1; tentative D call: TRBD1 (6 bases). The CDR3 is 13 residues long. Germline lookup yields CDR1 SEHNR and CDR2 FQNEAQ (reference sequence). Trimming cost V 1 base and J 4 bases, with 7 bases left between them. This chain's CDR3 is CASSLDRATEAFF. The CDR3 DNA reads as TGTGCCAGCAGCTTAGACAGGGCCACTGAAGCTTTCTTT.

This clone was counted a single time. The chain recombines TRBV18 with TRBJ2-4; D is unresolved. Looked up from germline, CDR1 is KGHSH and CDR2 is LQKENI. This CDR3 is 15 amino acids long. The ends were cut back, 0 bases at V and 6 bases at J, with 12 bases in the middle. For the CDR3, the DNA is TGTGCCAGCTCACCACCAAACAGCATGATAAACATTCAGTACTTC. This gives the protein CASSPPNSMINIQYF.

The gene calls are TRBV6-5 and TRBJ2-3, with D possibly matching TRBD1 (5 bases). There are 13 residues in the CDR3. CDR1 MNHEY and CDR2 SVGAGI come from the germline V gene. V gave up 8 bases and J gave up 2 bases, with 11 bases separating them. The CDR3 nucleotides read TGTGCCAGCGGGGCCTACACCACAGATACGCAGTATTTT. It encodes CASGAYTTDTQYF.

V gene TRBV28 combines with J gene TRBJ2-3; D might be TRBD2 (6 bases). Looked up from germline, CDR1 is MDHEN and CDR2 is SYDVKM. V lost 2 bases and J 4 bases, leaving 10 bases between the germline ends. This CDR3 spans 14 amino acids. This chain's CDR3 is CASSLDPGADTQYF. CDR3 nucleotides: TGTGCCAGCAGTTTAGACCCGGGGGCAGATACGCAGTATTTT.

This sequence joins TRBV19 and TRBJ2-1; TRBD1 matches 9 bases. CDR3 length: 16 amino acids. The V gene end was trimmed by 3 bases and the J gene end by 7 bases; junction bases not matched to a gene: 10. Germline V gene sequence: CDR1 LNHDA, CDR2 SQIVND (reference sequence). The CDR3 nucleotides are TGTGCCAGTAGTATCCGGGACAGGGAGTGGGAGAATGAGCAGTTCTTC. Translating it yields CASSIRDREWENEQFF.

In this sample, this clone turned up a few times. V usage is TRBV5-1 and J usage is TRBJ2-1; 16 nucleotides agree with TRBD2. The CDR3 loop spans 18 amino acids. Germline-derived CDR1 and CDR2 are SGHRS and YFSETQ. J lost 8 bases, V lost 1 base, and 9 bases had no gene match. This chain's CDR3 is CASSLNPGTSGGAYEQFF. CDR3 in DNA: TGCGCCAGCAGCTTGAATCCCGGGACTAGCGGGGGGGCCTATGAGCAGTTCTTC. Drawing the rest from reference TRBV5-1 and TRBJ2-1, the complete variable domain is KAGVTQTPRYLIKTRGQQVTLSCSPISGHRSVSWYQQTPGQGLQFLFEYFSETQRNKGNFPGRFSGRQFSNSRSEMNVSTLELGDSALYLCASSLNPGTSGGAYEQFFGPGTRLTVL.

The chain uses TRBV5-4 and TRBJ2-4; tentatively, D is TRBD1 (6 bases). V lost 1 base and J lost 6, with 11 bases in between. The length of the CDR3 is 14 residues. Germline values: CDR1 SGHNT, CDR2 YYREEE (reference sequence). CDR3 nucleotides: TGTGCCAGCAGCTTGTCAGGGGCTCGAAACATTCAGTACTTC. It codes for CASSLSGARNIQYF.

The chain couples TRBV5-1 to TRBJ2-7; possibly TRBD1 for D (5 bases). The CDR3 sequence is 14 residues long. Germline CDR1 SGHRS, CDR2 YFSETQ. The V end was cut by 4 bases, the J end by 0 bases, with 11 bases between. CDR3 residues: CASSPRASSYEQYF. CDR3 bases: TGCGCCAGCAGCCCCAGGGCGAGCTCCTACGAGCAGTACTTC.

The rearrangement links TRBV11-1 to TRBJ2-1, with a possible D match to TRBD2 (6 bases). CDR3 length equals 15 residues. Looked up from germline, CDR1 is SGHAT and CDR2 is FQDESV (reference sequence). Deletions cut 3 bases from V and 7 bases from J, with 16 bases between. CDR3 residues: CASSLAPAGRNEQFF. The CDR3 nucleotides read TGTGCCAGCAGCTTGGCCCCTGCGGGGCGGAATGAGCAGTTCTTC.

V is TRBV2 and J is TRBJ2-7, with TRBD2 matching 8 bases. The CDR3 totals 16 residues. Germline V gene lookup returns CDR1 SNHLY and CDR2 FYNNEI. V gave up 6 bases and J gave up 3 bases; unmatched junction bases: 13. This chain's CDR3 is CASSGMGGREGYEQYF. The CDR3 bases are TGTGCCAGCAGCGGCATGGGGGGACGGGAGGGCTACGAGCAGTACTTC.